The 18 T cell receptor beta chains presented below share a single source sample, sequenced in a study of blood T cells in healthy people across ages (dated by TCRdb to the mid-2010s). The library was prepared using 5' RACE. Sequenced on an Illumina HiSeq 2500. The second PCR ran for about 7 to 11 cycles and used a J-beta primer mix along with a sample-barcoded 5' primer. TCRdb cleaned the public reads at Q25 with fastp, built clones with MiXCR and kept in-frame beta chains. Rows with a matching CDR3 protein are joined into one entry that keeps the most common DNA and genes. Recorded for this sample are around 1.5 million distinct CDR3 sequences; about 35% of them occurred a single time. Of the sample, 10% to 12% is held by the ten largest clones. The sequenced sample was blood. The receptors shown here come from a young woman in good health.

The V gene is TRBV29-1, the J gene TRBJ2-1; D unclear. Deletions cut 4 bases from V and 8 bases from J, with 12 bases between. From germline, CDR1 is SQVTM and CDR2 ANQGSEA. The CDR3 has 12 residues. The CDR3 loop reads CSVGDPVDEQFF. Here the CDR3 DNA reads TGCAGCGTTGGAGATCCTGTCGATGAGCAGTTCTTC.

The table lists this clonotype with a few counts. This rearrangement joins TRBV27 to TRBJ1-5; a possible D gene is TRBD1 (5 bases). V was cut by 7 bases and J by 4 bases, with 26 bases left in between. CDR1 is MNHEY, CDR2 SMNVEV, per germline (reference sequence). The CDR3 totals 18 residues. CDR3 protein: CASKPAGQDYSLNQPQHF. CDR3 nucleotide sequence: TGTGCCAGCAAACCGGCGGGGCAGGACTATAGCTTGAATCAGCCCCAGCATTTT.

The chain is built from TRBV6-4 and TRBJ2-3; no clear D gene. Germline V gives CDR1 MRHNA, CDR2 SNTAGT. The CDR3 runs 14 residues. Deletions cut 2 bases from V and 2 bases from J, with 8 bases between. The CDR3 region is CASSDDATTDTQYF. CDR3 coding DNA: TGTGCCAGCAGTGACGACGCGACCACAGATACGCAGTATTTT.

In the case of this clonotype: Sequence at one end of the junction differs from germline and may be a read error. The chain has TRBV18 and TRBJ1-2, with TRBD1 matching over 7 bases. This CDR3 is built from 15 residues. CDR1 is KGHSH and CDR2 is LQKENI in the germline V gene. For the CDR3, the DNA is TGTACCAGCTCACCACCCAACAGGGGAACCTATGGCTACACCTTC. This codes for CTSSPPNRGTYGYTF.

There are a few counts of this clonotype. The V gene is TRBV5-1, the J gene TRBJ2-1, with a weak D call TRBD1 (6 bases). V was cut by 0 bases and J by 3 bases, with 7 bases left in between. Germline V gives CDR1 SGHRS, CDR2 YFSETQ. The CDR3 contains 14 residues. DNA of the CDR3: TGCGCCAGCAGCTTGGAGACAGGCTACAATGAGCAGTTCTTC. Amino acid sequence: CASSLETGYNEQFF.

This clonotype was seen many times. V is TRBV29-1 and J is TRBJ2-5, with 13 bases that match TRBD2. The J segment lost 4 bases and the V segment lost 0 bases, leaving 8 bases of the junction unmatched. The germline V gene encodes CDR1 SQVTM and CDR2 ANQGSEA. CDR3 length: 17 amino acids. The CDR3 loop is CSVEDRLTSGRTETQYF. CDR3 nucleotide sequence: TGCAGCGTTGAAGATCGTTTGACTAGCGGGAGGACAGAGACCCAGTACTTC.

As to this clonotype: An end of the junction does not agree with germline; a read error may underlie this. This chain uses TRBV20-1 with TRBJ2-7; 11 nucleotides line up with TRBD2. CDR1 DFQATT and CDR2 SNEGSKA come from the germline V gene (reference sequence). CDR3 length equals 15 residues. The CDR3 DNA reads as TGCAGTGCTGCAACTAGCGGGAGTGTCTCCCACGAGCAGTACTTC. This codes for CSAATSGSVSHEQYF.

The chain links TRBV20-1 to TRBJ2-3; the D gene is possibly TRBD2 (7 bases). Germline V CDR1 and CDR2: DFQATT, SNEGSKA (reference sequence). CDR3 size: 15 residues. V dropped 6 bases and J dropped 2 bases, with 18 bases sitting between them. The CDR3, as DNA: TGCAGTGCAGCCCGGGGGCGGGGGAACACAGATACGCAGTATTTT. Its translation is CSAARGRGNTDTQYF.

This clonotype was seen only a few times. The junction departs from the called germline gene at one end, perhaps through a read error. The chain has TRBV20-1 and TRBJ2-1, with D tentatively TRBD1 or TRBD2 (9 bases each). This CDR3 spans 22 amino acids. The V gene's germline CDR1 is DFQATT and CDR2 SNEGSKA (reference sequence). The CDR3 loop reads CSARVPGQGGNRGRASYDEQFF. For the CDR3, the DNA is TGCAGTGCTAGAGTTCCGGGACAGGGAGGAAATCGCGGGAGGGCCTCCTACGATGAGCAGTTCTTC.

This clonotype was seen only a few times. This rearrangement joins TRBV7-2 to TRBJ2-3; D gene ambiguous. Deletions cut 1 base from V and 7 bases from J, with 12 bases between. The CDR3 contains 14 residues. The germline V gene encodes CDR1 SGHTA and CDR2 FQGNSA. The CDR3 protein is CASSLDLRANTQYF. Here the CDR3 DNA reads TGTGCCAGCAGCTTAGATCTCCGGGCGAATACGCAGTATTTT.

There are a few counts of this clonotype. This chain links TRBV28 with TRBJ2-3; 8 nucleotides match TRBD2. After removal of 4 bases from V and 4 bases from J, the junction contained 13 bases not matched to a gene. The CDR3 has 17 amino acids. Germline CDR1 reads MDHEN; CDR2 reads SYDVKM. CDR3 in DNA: TGTGCCAGCAGTTCCCCGGATAGCGGGAAGGGGGCAGATACGCAGTATTTT. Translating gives CASSSPDSGKGADTQYF.

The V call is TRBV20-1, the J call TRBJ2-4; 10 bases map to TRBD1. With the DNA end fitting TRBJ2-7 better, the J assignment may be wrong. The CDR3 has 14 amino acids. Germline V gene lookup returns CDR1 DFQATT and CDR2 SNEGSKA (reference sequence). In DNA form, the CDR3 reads TGCAGTGCTAGACAAACGACAGGGGGCTCCGAGCAGTACTTC. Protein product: CSARQTTGGSEQYF.

CDR3 loop: CASSPRTGRYEQYF. The DNA of the CDR3 is TGTGCCAGCAGCCCTCGGACAGGGAGGTACGAGCAGTACTTC. This sequence joins TRBV7-2 and TRBJ2-7, with TRBD1 identical over 8 bases. The CDR3 length is 14 residues. Germline V CDR1 and CDR2: SGHTA, FQGNSA. The ends lost 5 bases at V and 4 bases at J; junction bases unmatched: 7.

Here the CDR3 DNA reads TGTGCCAGCAGCGTGGAGTACTCCTACGAGCAGTACTTC. This sequence encodes CASSVEYSYEQYF. The rearrangement links TRBV9 to TRBJ2-7; no definite D call. This CDR3 spans 13 amino acids. CDR1 is SGDLS, CDR2 YYNGEE, per germline. V was trimmed by 2 bases and J by 0 bases, leaving 6 bases between them.

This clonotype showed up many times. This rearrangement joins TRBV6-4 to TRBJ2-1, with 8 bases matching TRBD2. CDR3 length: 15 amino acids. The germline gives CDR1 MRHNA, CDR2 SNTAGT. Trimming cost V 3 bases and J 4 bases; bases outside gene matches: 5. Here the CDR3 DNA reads TGTGCCAGCAGTGAGAATAGCGGGGAGTACAATGAGCAGTTCTTC. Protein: CASSENSGEYNEQFF.

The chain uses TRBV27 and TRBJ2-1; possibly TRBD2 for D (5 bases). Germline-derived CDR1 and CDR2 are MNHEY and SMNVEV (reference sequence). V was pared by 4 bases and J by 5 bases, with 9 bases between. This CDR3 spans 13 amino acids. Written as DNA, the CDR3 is TGTGCCAGCAGTTGGGATAGCGACAATGAGCAGTTCTTC. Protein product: CASSWDSDNEQFF.

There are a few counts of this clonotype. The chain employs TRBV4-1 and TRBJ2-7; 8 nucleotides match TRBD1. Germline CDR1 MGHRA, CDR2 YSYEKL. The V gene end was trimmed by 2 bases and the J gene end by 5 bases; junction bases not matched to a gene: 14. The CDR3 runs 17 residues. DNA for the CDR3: TGCGCCAGCAGCCAAAGGTTTCGAGGACAGGGAAGGGACGAGCAGTACTTC. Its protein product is CASSQRFRGQGRDEQYF.

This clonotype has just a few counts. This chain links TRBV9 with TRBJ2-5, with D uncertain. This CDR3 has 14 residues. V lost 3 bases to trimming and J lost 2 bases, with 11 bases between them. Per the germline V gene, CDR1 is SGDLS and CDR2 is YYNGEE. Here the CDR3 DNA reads TGTGCCAGCAGCGGACCAACCCGTCAAGAGACCCAGTACTTC. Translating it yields CASSGPTRQETQYF.